The clone carrying this T cell receptor (beta chain) has more than one count but fewer than ten. Antigen specificity is unknown. These data originate in a study of T cell repertoires in cytomegalovirus infection. Study-wide findings and caveats: Cumulative public TCR beta family frequency identified carriers of CMV plus the relevant HLA. What dominated the ex vivo response were HLA-C-restricted CMV-specific TCR beta clonotypes.

One entry per CDR3 protein results from TCRdb running MiXCR on the reads. Here the sample spans 750,000 to 900,000 distinct CDR3 sequences, roughly 29% being singletons. This clonotype was obtained from a human donor in good health (CMV status not recorded). Some clones in this sample may be carry-over from other donors' samples. This material consisted of cultured CD8+ T cells from PBMCs, taken from culture after CMV antigen stimulation.

CDR3 bases: TGTGCCAGCAGCGTAGAAAAATCTTTTCCCTACAATGAGCAGTTCTTC. It encodes CASSVEKSFPYNEQFF. The V call is TRBV9, the J call TRBJ2-1, with no clear D. Germline V CDR1 and CDR2: SGDLS, YYNGEE. CDR3 length equals 16 residues. V lost 0 bases and J lost 2, with 12 bases in between. The variable domain in full, with the rest retrieved from reference TRBV9 and TRBJ2-1, is DSGVTQTPKHLITATGQRVTLRCSPRSGDLSVYWYQQSLDQGLQFLIQYYNGEERAKGNILERFSAQQFPDLHSELNLSSLELGDSALYFCASSVEKSFPYNEQFFGPGTRLTVL.